The present T cell receptor beta chain was sequenced within a study of HIV-infected patients and healthy controls. About 550 ng RNA was reverse transcribed with alpha and beta constant-region primers. Using multiplexing indices, alpha and beta chain libraries were generated apart by chain-specific third strand synthesis. The library got P5 and P7 elements plus a second index, then an approximately 24-cycle PCR. One entry per CDR3 protein, called by TCRdb with MiXCR from the 5' RACE reads. Of some 19,000 distinct CDR3 sequences in the sample, 10% were seen once. V lost 6 bases and J lost 9; bases outside the gene matches: 9. There are 16 residues in the CDR3. CDR1 is LGHDT, CDR2 YNNKEL, per germline (reference sequence). Study outcomes and limitations: During therapy, HIV-associated CDR3s fell significantly in frequency, while CMV-associated CDR3s did not change significantly. MAIT alpha-chain CDR3s were frequent in healthy controls, depleted in HIV+. Donor HLA types were not determined in the study.

This clonotype was observed at least ten times. Its antigen is unidentified. Whole blood was used without fractionation, so all unsorted peripheral T cells were included. The J gene is TRBJ1-6, the V gene TRBV3-1, with 12 bases matching TRBD1. Material for sequencing was blood. This sequence was found in an adult in good health. The CDR3 reads CASSRGQGASSSPLHF. CDR3 nucleotides: TGTGCCAGCAGTCGGGGACAGGGGGCGAGCAGTTCACCCCTCCACTTT.